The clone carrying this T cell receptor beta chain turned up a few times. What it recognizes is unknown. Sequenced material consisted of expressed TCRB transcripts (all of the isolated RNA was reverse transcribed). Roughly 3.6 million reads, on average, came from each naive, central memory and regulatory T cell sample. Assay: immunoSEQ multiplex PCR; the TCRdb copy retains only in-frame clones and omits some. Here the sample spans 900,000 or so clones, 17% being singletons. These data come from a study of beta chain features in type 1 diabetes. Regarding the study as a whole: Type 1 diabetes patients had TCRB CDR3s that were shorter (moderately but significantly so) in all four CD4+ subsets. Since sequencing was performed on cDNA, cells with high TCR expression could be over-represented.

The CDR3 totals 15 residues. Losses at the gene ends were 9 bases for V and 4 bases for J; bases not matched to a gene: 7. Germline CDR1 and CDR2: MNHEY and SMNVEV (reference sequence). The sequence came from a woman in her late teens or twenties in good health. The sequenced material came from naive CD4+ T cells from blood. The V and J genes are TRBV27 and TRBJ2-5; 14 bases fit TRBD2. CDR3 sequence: CARGLAGARRETQYF. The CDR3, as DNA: TGTGCCAGGGGACTAGCGGGAGCTCGGCGAGAGACCCAGTACTTC.